What follows are 17 T cell receptor beta chains derived from one specimen sequenced in a study of cytomegalovirus exposure and HLA in healthy donors. The PCR contained 60 Vbeta and 13 Jbeta primers. The table came from immunoSEQ multiplex PCR; TCRdb's copy has only in-frame clones and leaves some out. Here the sample table reports 60,000 to 65,000 clones. Sequenced sample: PBMCs. These receptors were collected from a man between 25 and 39 years old in good health and CMV-seropositive.

The chain has TRBV27 and TRBJ2-1, with D possibly being TRBD1 (5 bases). Trimming took 2 bases from V and 9 from J, leaving 8 bases between them. The CDR3 sequence is 12 residues long. Germline CDR1 is MNHEY and CDR2 is SMNVEV (reference sequence). The CDR3 reads CASSLPGIEQFF. CDR3 DNA: TGTGCCAGCAGTTTACCAGGGATTGAGCAGTTCTTC.

The chain links TRBV10-1 to TRBJ2-5; the match to TRBD1 covers 8 bases. Losses at the gene ends were 2 bases for V and 5 bases for J; bases not matched to a gene: 4. The CDR3 length is 14 residues. Germline V gene data show CDR1 as WNHNN and CDR2 as SYGVQD (reference sequence). The CDR3 reads CASSEAGGIETQYF. The CDR3 DNA follows: TGCGCCAGCAGTGAGGCAGGGGGCATCGAGACCCAGTACTTC.

V gene TRBV6-6 combines with J gene TRBJ2-1; D ambiguous. Trimming removed 5 bases from V and 2 bases from J, with 13 bases in between. Germline V lookup: CDR1 MNHNY, CDR2 SVGAGI (reference sequence). The CDR3 is made up of 15 amino acids. The CDR3 nucleotides are TGTGCCAGCAGTCTGACTCAGACTGCCTACAATGAGCAGTTCTTC. It is translated as CASSLTQTAYNEQFF.

As for this clone: The same CDR3 can be traced to other DNA sequences in this sample. This sequence joins TRBV5-1 and TRBJ2-7; D is possibly TRBD1 (6 bases). CDR1 SGHRS and CDR2 YFSETQ come from the germline V gene. Trimming pared 2 bases from V and 0 bases from J, leaving 9 bases between. This CDR3 contains 14 residues. CDR3 in DNA: TGCGCCAGCAGCTTTACAGGGAGCTCCTACGAGCAGTACTTC. Translating gives CASSFTGSSYEQYF.

The chain combines TRBV4-1 with TRBJ1-1, with D maybe TRBD1 (5 bases). This CDR3 spans 14 amino acids. The V end lost 10 bases, the J end lost 0 bases, and 15 bases lay between the germline ends. CDR1 and CDR2 (germline): MGHRA, YSYEKL. DNA of the CDR3: TGCGCCACCAGACAGAGTTCCATGAACACTGAAGCTTTCTTT. This sequence encodes CATRQSSMNTEAFF.

Concerning this clone: The sample carries other DNA sequences with the same CDR3. The rearrangement uses TRBV30 and TRBJ1-6, with 9 nucleotides matching TRBD1. Germline assignment: CDR1 GTSNPN and CDR2 SVGIG (reference sequence). The V segment lost 8 bases and the J segment 5 bases; nucleotides outside the gene matches: 10. The CDR3 is made up of 15 amino acids. Written as DNA, the CDR3 is TGTGCCGGCAACCCCCGGGACAGGGATAATTCACCCCTCCACTTT. This translates into CAGNPRDRDNSPLHF. Full variable domain (remainder filled in from reference TRBV30 and TRBJ1-6): SQTIHQWPATLVQPVGSPLSLECTVEGTSNPNLYWYRQAAGRGLQLLFYSVGIGQISSEVPQNLSASRPQDRQFILSSKKLLLSDSGFYLCAGNPRDRDNSPLHFGNGTRLTVT.

The rearrangement uses TRBV14 and TRBJ1-1; tentative D call: TRBD1 (6 bases). V was clipped by 6 bases and J by 4 bases, with 12 bases between them. Germline assignment: CDR1 SGHDN and CDR2 FVKESK. The CDR3 has 13 residues. The CDR3 DNA reads TGTGCCAGCAGTCTCGGGACATCCACTGAAGCTTTCTTT. Translating gives CASSLGTSTEAFF.

The CDR3 DNA is TGTGCCAGCAGCTGGGGACAGGGGGCCGACAATGAGCAGTTCTTC. Residues: CASSWGQGADNEQFF. This chain links TRBV5-4 with TRBJ2-1, with 12 bases aligning to TRBD1. V shed 3 bases, J shed 5 bases, and the junction held 3 bases outside the gene matches. Per the germline V gene, CDR1 is SGHNT and CDR2 is YYREEE (reference sequence). The CDR3 length is 15 residues. The variable domain in full, completed from reference TRBV5-4 and TRBJ2-1, reads ETGVTQSPTHLIKTRGQQVTLRCSSQSGHNTVSWYQQALGQGPQFIFQYYREEENGRGNFPPRFSGLQFPNYSSELNVNALELDDSALYLCASSWGQGADNEQFFGPGTRLTVL.

The V call is TRBV5-1, the J call TRBJ2-1; D might be TRBD2 (6 bases). There are 15 residues in the CDR3. Germline values: CDR1 SGHRS, CDR2 YFSETQ. With 4 bases removed from V and 8 bases from J, the gap between germline ends came to 19 bases. As DNA, the CDR3 is TGCGCCAGCAGCGCCGGCGGACTACAGAGGGATGAGCAGTTCTTC. Protein product: CASSAGGLQRDEQFF.

J is TRBJ2-5 and V is TRBV10-3, with D possibly matching TRBD2 (6 bases). The V and J ends lost 3 bases and 14 bases respectively, with 19 bases between them. Germline CDR1 ENHRY, CDR2 SYGVKD. This CDR3 is 13 amino acids long. The CDR3 is CAISELAKRETYF. The CDR3 bases are TGTGCCATCAGTGAACTAGCCAAACGGGAGACTTACTTC.

The V gene is TRBV6-1, the J gene TRBJ1-1; TRBD1 matches at 12 bases. This CDR3 contains 15 residues. The germline gives CDR1 MNHNS, CDR2 SASEGT. V gave up 4 bases and J gave up 11 bases; unmatched junction bases: 11. The CDR3 reads CASSATGTGGLGAFF. In nucleotides, the CDR3 is TGTGCCAGCAGTGCCACCGGGACAGGGGGCCTAGGGGCTTTCTTT.

V is TRBV25-1 and J is TRBJ2-1; 8 bases are a match to TRBD1. J gave up 7 bases and V 6 bases, and 5 bases lay outside the gene matches. Germline V gene sequence: CDR1 MGHDK, CDR2 SYGVNS. This CDR3 has 13 amino acids. CDR3 protein: CASRKRTGNEQFF. The DNA of the CDR3 is TGTGCCAGCAGAAAACGGACAGGGAATGAGCAGTTCTTC.

The chain couples TRBV27 to TRBJ2-3, with a weak D call TRBD2 (5 bases). Germline-derived CDR1 and CDR2 are MNHEY and SMNVEV (reference sequence). The CDR3 is 13 residues long. The V end lost 8 bases, the J end lost 1 base, and 10 bases lay between the germline ends. The CDR3 spells CASRVGGTDTQYF. CDR3 coding DNA: TGTGCCAGCCGCGTCGGGGGCACAGATACGCAGTATTTT.

The chain carries TRBV11-3 and TRBJ2-7; TRBD2 is a possible D gene (5 bases). V lost 5 bases and J 5 bases, leaving 10 bases between the germline ends. In germline, CDR1 is SGHNT, CDR2 YENEEA. The CDR3 has 12 amino acids. The CDR3 nucleotides are TGTGCCAGCAGCAAAGGACTTAACGAGCAGTACTTC. It translates to CASSKGLNEQYF.

The chain employs TRBV19 and TRBJ1-5; the match to TRBD1 covers 9 bases. V dropped 6 bases and J dropped 2; count of bases not matched to a gene: 14. This CDR3 is 18 amino acids long. Germline V CDR1 and CDR2: LNHDA, SQIVND (reference sequence). CDR3 residues: CASSLRGTGRDGNQPQHF. The CDR3 DNA reads TGTGCCAGTAGCCTACGGGGGACAGGGAGGGACGGCAATCAGCCCCAGCATTTT.

The chain carries TRBV5-1 and TRBJ2-1, with 11 bases lining up with TRBD2. The CDR3 is made up of 16 amino acids. Germline assignment: CDR1 SGHRS and CDR2 YFSETQ. The junction had 3 bases not matched to a gene; V was cut back by 2 bases and J by 2 bases. The CDR3 DNA sequence: TGCGCCAGCAGCTTCTCGACTAGCGGGACCTACAATGAGCAGTTCTTC. This encodes CASSFSTSGTYNEQFF. The full variable domain, in which reference TRBV5-1 and TRBJ2-1 provide the parts outside the CDR3, is KAGVTQTPRYLIKTRGQQVTLSCSPISGHRSVSWYQQTPGQGLQFLFEYFSETQRNKGNFPGRFSGRQFSNSRSEMNVSTLELGDSALYLCASSFSTSGTYNEQFFGPGTRLTVL.

The CDR3 nucleotides read TGTGCCTGGAGCCCGGTGCCAAACTATGGCTACACCTTC. Translating it yields CAWSPVPNYGYTF. The chain links TRBV30 to TRBJ1-2; D unresolved. Germline CDR1 GTSNPN, CDR2 SVGIG (reference sequence). The V gene lost 3 bases and the J gene lost 2 bases, with 10 bases spanning the gap. The CDR3 has 13 residues.